The entry below describes one TCR beta chain. The antigen is unknown. Trimming pared 7 bases from V and 5 bases from J, leaving 21 bases between. In germline, CDR1 is SGHTA, CDR2 FQGNSA. This CDR3 region has 16 residues. This record belongs to a study of human thymus T cells. The repertoire was sequenced with immunoSEQ multiplex PCR; TCRdb's copy has only in-frame clones and lacks some. In the table there are 65,000 to 90,000 clones, roughly 94% of which are singletons. Study-level findings and limits: The related literature has documented a marked overlap of thymic repertoires among unrelated individuals. Apparent bias marked the V and J gene usage of thymic and blood repertoires.

Thymic material originated from resections removed in the course of corrective heart surgery. Having corrective surgery for congenital heart defects, healthy Finnish infants were the ones who donated. The sample consisted of thymus tissue. The genes are TRBV7-2 and TRBJ2-1, with TRBD2 as a possible D gene (6 bases). The source is a girl in the first two years of life with a congenital heart defect but otherwise immunologically healthy. CDR3 DNA: TGTGCCAGCACCGAAGGCCGGGACTTAGCACACAATGAGCAGTTCTTC. Encoded protein: CASTEGRDLAHNEQFF. The full variable domain, completed using reference TRBV7-2 and TRBJ2-1, is GAGVSQSPSNKVTEKGKDVELRCDPISGHTALYWYRQSLGQGLEFLIYFQGNSAPDKSGLPSDRFSAERTGGSVSTLTIQRTQQEDSAVYLCASTEGRDLAHNEQFFGPGTRLTVL.